This T cell receptor beta chain was observed in a study of CD8+ T cells in alopecia areata. This CDR3 is built from 12 residues. The germline V gene encodes CDR1 MDHEN and CDR2 SYDVKM. V lost 4 bases and J lost 13, with 14 bases in between. The sequencing template was cDNA reverse transcribed from extracted RNA. Only in-frame clones appear in the TCRdb table, and some are missing; sequencing was by immunoSEQ multiplex PCR. The repertoire holds 98,000 or so clones, roughly 64% seen once, with roughly 19% in the top ten. This clonotype originated in a human donor in good health. Sequences were obtained from CD8+ T cells sorted from blood. The chain links TRBV28 to TRBJ2-4; D is unclear. The CDR3 region has the DNA TGTGCCAGCAGTTCCACACGACTGGAGCAGTACTTC. This gives the protein CASSSTRLEQYF. Supplemented by reference TRBV28 and TRBJ2-4, the full variable domain reads DVKVTQSSRYLVKRTGEKVFLECVQDMDHENMFWYRQDPGLGLRLIYFSYDVKMKEKGDIPEGYSVSREKKERFSLILESASTNQTSMYLCASSSTRLEQYFGAGTRLSVL.